This T cell receptor beta chain was captured by sequencing in a study of T-cell memory formation after mild COVID-19. Study-level background: TCR clusters mostly belonged to single donors. Broader study findings: Contracting clones, day 15 to 85, had balanced CD4/CD8, and later expanders favored CD4+.

Of note for this clonotype: Its antigen is not identified.

This CDR3 comprises 15 residues. The V and J ends lost 4 bases and 4 bases respectively, with 17 bases between them. Germline V CDR1 and CDR2: GTSNPN, SVGIG (reference sequence). TCRdb re-derived calls from the 5' RACE reads in MiXCR, one entry per CDR3 protein. The sample includes fewer than 200,000 distinct CDR3 sequences, approximately 17% of them seen just once. The genes are TRBV30 and TRBJ2-1, with D perhaps TRBD2 (6 bases). The specimen sequenced was PBMCs or a T cell subset sorted from them (not recorded which). The sequence was collected from a man younger than 30 who had mild COVID-19 (a few samples of this study predate the infection). Cell type and time point are not known. In DNA, the CDR3 is TGTGCCTGGACCTTGGGCGGAGGGCCTTACAATGAGCAGTTCTTC. The encoded protein is CAWTLGGGPYNEQFF.